The 26 T cell receptor beta chains below were found in one sample sequenced in a study of CD8+CD57+ T cells in acquired aplastic anemia. Genomic DNA constituted the template upon which TCR beta VDJ and CDR3 profiling was performed. TCRdb redid the calling of the reads with MiXCR, one entry per CDR3 protein. The repertoire has approximately 300,000 distinct CDR3 sequences, 45% to 65% of them found once; the top ten carry 1.3%. Patients who underwent sequencing had shown CD8+CD57+ cell expansion by flow cytometry. The sample taken for sequencing was sorted CD4+, CD8+, or CD8+CD57+ T cells (not recorded which) from PBMCs. These receptors came from a human donor with aplastic anemia.

This clonotype was detected ten times or more. The CDR3 sequence: CSALGHLSYEQYF. Here the CDR3 DNA reads TGCAGCGCCCTTGGACACCTCTCCTACGAGCAGTACTTC. The J gene is TRBJ2-7, the V gene TRBV29-1, with TRBD1 as a possible D gene (5 bases). CDR3 length equals 13 residues. Trimming removed 7 bases from V and 0 bases from J, with 13 bases in between. Per germline, CDR1 SQVTM and CDR2 ANQGSEA.

V usage is TRBV6-1 and J usage is TRBJ2-5, with TRBD2 as a possible D gene (7 bases). CDR3 size: 14 residues. Germline V CDR1 and CDR2: MNHNS, SASEGT. V was cut by 5 bases and J by 5 bases, with 15 bases left in between. The CDR3 loop reads CASSPPGGWETQYF. In DNA, the CDR3 is TGTGCCAGCAGTCCGCCGGGGGGCTGGGAGACCCAGTACTTC.

This clonotype was seen once. J is TRBJ1-5 and V is TRBV19; D gene ambiguous. Per germline, CDR1 LNHDA and CDR2 SQIVND (reference sequence). Trimming removed 3 bases at V and 2 bases at J, with 5 bases between. This CDR3 has 13 amino acids. The chain's CDR3 is CASSMDGNQPQHF. CDR3 bases: TGTGCCAGTAGTATGGACGGCAATCAGCCCCAGCATTTT.

The V gene is TRBV5-1, the J gene TRBJ2-5; TRBD2 matches at 7 bases. Germline values: CDR1 SGHRS, CDR2 YFSETQ. The CDR3 consists of 15 residues. Trimming at V came to 3 bases and at J to 5 bases, leaving 10 bases not matched to a gene. The CDR3 sequence is CASSSGGSSSETQYF. As DNA, the CDR3 is TGCGCCAGCAGCTCGGGGGGAAGCTCCTCGGAGACCCAGTACTTC.

The rearrangement links TRBV19 to TRBJ1-6; 7 bases are shared with TRBD1. The CDR3 sequence is 14 residues long. The V segment lost 5 bases and the J segment 13 bases; nucleotides outside the gene matches: 11. Germline lookup yields CDR1 LNHDA and CDR2 SQIVND (reference sequence). CDR3 DNA sequence: TGTGCCAGTAGTCCGGGACAGCTGAATCAGCCCCTCCACTTT. Protein: CASSPGQLNQPLHF.

The rearrangement uses TRBV15 and TRBJ1-2; 7 nucleotides match TRBD1. The CDR3 has 15 amino acids. The V gene end was trimmed by 3 bases and the J gene end by 4 bases; junction bases not matched to a gene: 8. Germline V gives CDR1 LNHNV, CDR2 YYDKDF (reference sequence). CDR3 protein: CATSSRDRSSYGYTF. Written as DNA, the CDR3 is TGTGCCACCAGCAGTCGGGACAGATCGTCCTATGGCTACACCTTC.

This clonotype was found many times. The V and J genes are TRBV12-3 or TRBV12-4 and TRBJ1-2, with TRBD1 matching 7 bases. This CDR3 region has 12 residues. The V segment lost 6 bases and the J segment 14 bases; nucleotides outside the gene matches: 12. This CDR3 reads CASSFGRQGGTF. DNA of the CDR3: TGTGCCAGCAGCTTTGGGCGACAGGGAGGTACCTTC.

Turning to this clonotype: A read error may account for a junction end that differs from germline. CDR3 sequence (DNA): TGTGCCAGCAGCTTAGTGTCGGTCACCCACGAGCGGTACTTC. It translates to CASSLVSVTHERYF. The chain links TRBV7-6 to TRBJ2-7; D is uncertain. The germline V gene has CDR1 SGHVS and CDR2 FNYEAQ. CDR3 size: 14 residues.

This clonotype was recorded many times. The chain couples TRBV20-1 to TRBJ2-3; D is perhaps TRBD1 (6 bases). CDR3 length: 18 residues. Per the germline V gene, CDR1 is DFQATT and CDR2 is SNEGSKA (reference sequence). Trimming stripped 0 bases from V and 2 bases from J, with 21 bases between. CDR3 nucleotide sequence: TGCAGTGCTAGAGACCCACTTTCACAGGGAGCACACACAGATACGCAGTATTTT. Encoded protein: CSARDPLSQGAHTDTQYF.

This sequence joins TRBV5-1 and TRBJ2-5, with D perhaps matching TRBD1 (6 bases). This CDR3 is built from 15 residues. CDR1 is SGHRS, CDR2 YFSETQ, per germline. Deletions cut 4 bases from V and 4 bases from J, with 17 bases between. The chain's CDR3 is CASSAVGTPGETQYF. In DNA form, the CDR3 reads TGCGCCAGCAGCGCCGTGGGGACACCCGGAGAGACCCAGTACTTC.

This sequence joins TRBV7-8 and TRBJ1-4, with 8 nucleotides matching TRBD1. The CDR3 consists of 15 residues. Germline CDR1 and CDR2: SGHVS and FQNEAQ. The V gene end was trimmed by 1 base and the J gene end by 5 bases; junction bases not matched to a gene: 3. The CDR3 here is CASSLGTGRNEKLFF. As DNA, the CDR3 is TGTGCCAGCAGCTTAGGGACAGGGAGGAATGAAAAACTGTTTTTT.

The chain joins TRBV20-1 to TRBJ2-7, with 9 bases lining up with TRBD2. This CDR3 has 16 residues. Per germline, CDR1 DFQATT and CDR2 SNEGSKA (reference sequence). The V and J ends lost 2 bases and 4 bases, in that order; junction bases with no gene match: 12. The CDR3 DNA reads TGCAGTGCTAGACCCCCGCTAGCGGGGTACGGATACGAGCAGTACTTC. Its translation: CSARPPLAGYGYEQYF.

For this clonotype: The junction does not match germline at one end; this may be a read error. This chain uses TRBV27 with TRBJ2-5; no clear D. The CDR3 is 14 amino acids. Germline V gene sequence: CDR1 MNHEY, CDR2 SMNVEV (reference sequence). As DNA, the CDR3 is TGTGCCATCAGTTTGTTCCCGACGGGAGAGACCCAGTACTTC. As protein: CAISLFPTGETQYF.

This clonotype appeared a few times. The chain has TRBV10-3 and TRBJ1-6; 9 nucleotides agree with TRBD1. The V gene end was trimmed by 9 bases and the J gene end by 11 bases; junction bases not matched to a gene: 8. CDR3 length: 13 residues. Germline V gives CDR1 ENHRY, CDR2 SYGVKD. CDR3 region: CAITGDRVTPLHF. CDR3 bases: TGTGCCATTACTGGGGACAGGGTAACACCCCTCCACTTT.

The chain joins TRBV20-1 to TRBJ2-3; 7 bases are shared with TRBD2. The trim removed 4 bases at V and 14 bases at J, leaving 6 bases unmatched. The CDR3 is 10 amino acids. The germline gives CDR1 DFQATT, CDR2 SNEGSKA (reference sequence). The CDR3 reads CSATSGAVYF. The CDR3 bases are TGCAGTGCTACTAGCGGAGCGGTGTATTTT.

As regards this clonotype: One end of the junction does not line up with germline, which may come from a read error. The chain links TRBV10-3 to TRBJ2-5; 8 bases agree with TRBD2. CDR1 and CDR2 from the germline V gene are ENHRY and SYGVKD. The CDR3 loop spans 15 amino acids. CDR3 protein: CASSYRGGVQETQYF. CDR3 bases: TGTGCCAGCAGTTACCGGGGGGGGGTTCAAGAGACCCAGTACTTC.

This clonotype was picked up many times. The gene calls are TRBV12-3 or TRBV12-4 and TRBJ1-1, with a weak D call TRBD1 (5 bases). The CDR3 sequence is 11 residues long. Deletions cut 8 bases from V and 4 bases from J, with 8 bases between. This chain's CDR3 is CASQGFTEAFF. Written as DNA, the CDR3 is TGTGCCAGCCAGGGCTTCACTGAAGCTTTCTTT.

The genes are TRBV11-2 and TRBJ1-1, with no clear D. Per the germline V gene, CDR1 is SGHAT and CDR2 is FQNNGV. V gave up 5 bases and J gave up 5 bases, with 18 bases separating them. The CDR3 totals 15 residues. The CDR3 here is CASSHMHGLRTEAFF. The CDR3 coding sequence is TGTGCCAGCAGCCACATGCATGGCCTCCGGACTGAAGCTTTCTTT.

This clonotype has a count of ten or more. The rearrangement uses TRBV7-9 and TRBJ2-7, with D maybe TRBD2 (7 bases). The CDR3 is made up of 16 amino acids. Trimming took off 5 bases at V and 1 base at J, with 18 bases between the two ends. Germline assignment: CDR1 SEHNR and CDR2 FQNEAQ (reference sequence). Here the CDR3 DNA reads TGTGCCAGCAGCCCAGCGAGGGGGGGATTATCCTACGAGCAGTACTTC. Protein product: CASSPARGGLSYEQYF.

The CDR3: CASSLIAGTEAFF. CDR3 sequence (DNA): TGTGCCAGCAGCTTGATCGCGGGCACTGAAGCTTTCTTT. V gene TRBV5-4 combines with J gene TRBJ1-1; D remains ambiguous. The ends were cut back, 1 base at V and 4 bases at J, with 8 bases in the middle. CDR3 length: 13 amino acids. CDR1 SGHNT and CDR2 YYREEE come from the germline V gene (reference sequence).

The V and J genes are TRBV6-2 or TRBV6-3 and TRBJ1-6, with 9 bases lining up with TRBD1. V shed 6 bases and J 10 bases; nucleotides not matched to a gene: 10. CDR3 length: 15 amino acids. Germline CDR1 and CDR2: MNHEY and SVGEGT. This chain's CDR3 is CASRDRQGVRSPLHF. In DNA, the CDR3 is TGTGCCAGCAGAGACCGACAGGGGGTTAGGTCACCCCTCCACTTT.

The chain is built from TRBV28 and TRBJ2-1; TRBD2 is a possible D gene (6 bases). Trimming stripped 5 bases from V and 0 bases from J, with 11 bases between. Germline V CDR1 and CDR2: MDHEN, SYDVKM. This CDR3 is 15 amino acids long. The CDR3 bases are TGTGCCAGCAGTATAGCGGTAAGCTCCTACAATGAGCAGTTCTTC. It is translated as CASSIAVSSYNEQFF.

This clonotype occurred a few times. V gene TRBV24-1 combines with J gene TRBJ2-7, with 9 bases fitting TRBD1. This CDR3 is built from 16 residues. CDR1 and CDR2 from the germline V gene are KGHDR and SFDVKD. With 3 bases clipped from V and 0 bases from J, the junction kept 5 bases outside the gene matches. DNA of the CDR3: TGTGCCACCAGTGATACAGGGGGCCGGAGCTCCTACGAGCAGTACTTC. This gives the protein CATSDTGGRSSYEQYF.

This clonotype was counted between two and nine times. The rearrangement joins TRBV29-1 to TRBJ2-2; D is possibly TRBD2 (6 bases). Trimming left V 6 bases short and J 3 bases short, with 20 bases between. The CDR3 is 16 amino acids. Per the germline V gene, CDR1 is SQVTM and CDR2 is ANQGSEA. CDR3 DNA: TGCAGCGTCGCGTCGGAGGGACCGTGGGACACCGGGGAGCTGTTTTTT. It translates to CSVASEGPWDTGELFF.

V and J are TRBV20-1 and TRBJ1-1, with unresolved D. Germline V gene sequence: CDR1 DFQATT, CDR2 SNEGSKA (reference sequence). There are 13 residues in the CDR3. V gave up 7 bases and J gave up 2 bases, with 14 bases separating them. The CDR3 spells CSVVLGGNTEAFF. CDR3 DNA sequence: TGCAGTGTCGTACTGGGCGGTAACACTGAAGCTTTCTTT.

This sequence joins TRBV29-1 and TRBJ2-5; 11 nucleotides agree with TRBD2. Germline assignment: CDR1 SQVTM and CDR2 ANQGSEA. The CDR3 runs 12 residues. J gave up 7 bases and V 7 bases, and 5 bases lay outside the gene matches. In DNA, the CDR3 is TGCAGCGAGCTAGCGGGGGGCGGGACCCAGTACTTC. Residues: CSELAGGGTQYF.